This T cell receptor beta chain is drawn from a study of blood T cell repertoires in COVID-19. This clone was found a few times. Using immunoSEQ multiplex PCR, the repertoire was profiled, and TCRdb retains in-frame clones only, with some absent. Of about 220,000 clones detected, 83% appear once; the ten largest clones hold approximately 4%. The ends lost 6 bases at V and 3 bases at J; junction bases unmatched: 7. CDR1 MDHEN and CDR2 SYDVKM come from the germline V gene. The CDR3 is 14 amino acids. This receptor was taken from a woman aged 40 to 50 who had been exposed to COVID-19. The sequencing sample was made of PBMCs or T cells enriched from blood (not recorded which). J is TRBJ1-2 and V is TRBV28, with 7 bases lining up with TRBD1. The CDR3 sequence: CASREGAKDYGYTF. The CDR3 nucleotides read TGTGCCAGCAGAGAGGGGGCGAAGGACTATGGCTACACCTTC.